This T cell receptor (beta chain) is drawn from a study of graft-versus-host responses after intestinal transplantation. Across the study: In this cohort, recipients had multivisceral, liver-intestinal, or isolated intestinal transplants. Among the recipients, all got anti-thymocyte globulin induction and then tacrolimus and steroids for 3 to 4 years.

A note on this clone: The antigen is undetermined.

Libraries were prepared by immunoSEQ multiplex PCR; TCRdb keeps only in-frame clonotypes and omits some of them. The table includes approximately 94,000 clones, over 75% detected once. General study points: Clonal ratios of graft-versus-host to host-versus-graft in allografts were high for patients exhibiting graft-donor T cell macrochimerism. Present in recipient marrow, GvH clones included some that appeared first in ileum or blood.

Germline V gene sequence: CDR1 SGHRS, CDR2 YFSETQ. CDR3 length equals 15 residues. The J segment lost 5 bases and the V segment lost 4 bases, leaving 6 bases of the junction unmatched. The rearrangement joins TRBV5-1 to TRBJ1-4, with 9 bases matching TRBD1. Here the sequenced sample was unstimulated CD4+ T cells sorted from spleen or lymph node cells, taken before transplant. The origin of this receptor is a human donor who was the organ donor for an intestinal transplant. The CDR3 nucleotides read TGCGCCAGCAGCCCTCGACAGGGGGTCAATGAAAAACTGTTTTTT. It specifies CASSPRQGVNEKLFF.